This entry lists 15 T cell receptor beta chains sequenced from one sample in a study of CD8+ T cells in alopecia areata. As the sequencing template, cDNA was produced by extracting RNA and reverse transcribing it. Sequencing was performed with immunoSEQ multiplex PCR; in TCRdb, only in-frame clones are kept and a portion is missing. Of around 190,000 clones detected, around 60% appear once; the ten largest clones hold approximately 0.7%. The treatment denotes: oral pan-JAK inhibitor, 5-10 mg twice daily. The sample consisted of CD4+ T cells sorted from blood, taken at week 4, from a patient treated with tofacitinib. The receptors derive from a human donor with alopecia areata.

The chain uses TRBV7-2 and TRBJ2-1, with D possibly being TRBD2 (6 bases). The V and J ends lost 3 bases and 6 bases respectively, with 15 bases between them. The CDR3 totals 15 residues. Per the germline V gene, CDR1 is SGHTA and CDR2 is FQGNSA. The chain's CDR3 is CASSFASRRVNEQFF. The CDR3 DNA reads as TGTGCCAGCAGCTTTGCTAGCAGGAGGGTCAATGAGCAGTTCTTC.

This clone has only a few counts. The CDR3 here is CATDVGRGSYEQYF. For the CDR3, the DNA is TGTGCCACCGACGTCGGGCGGGGTTCCTACGAGCAGTACTTC. The V call is TRBV7-2, the J call TRBJ2-7; a possible D gene is TRBD2 (6 bases). V was trimmed by 10 bases and J by 1 base, leaving 17 bases between them. CDR3 length equals 14 residues. Germline V gene sequence: CDR1 SGHTA, CDR2 FQGNSA.

This chain uses TRBV30 with TRBJ2-4, with D tentatively TRBD2 (5 bases). V was clipped by 4 bases and J by 0 bases, with 10 bases between them. This CDR3 has 14 amino acids. CDR1 and CDR2 from the germline V gene are GTSNPN and SVGIG (reference sequence). CDR3 region: CAWTGGVAKNIQYF. The CDR3 DNA is TGTGCCTGGACAGGAGGTGTAGCCAAAAACATTCAGTACTTC.

V usage is TRBV2 and J usage is TRBJ2-1; possibly TRBD1 for D (5 bases). The germline V and J ends were trimmed by 5 bases and 6 bases, with 14 bases remaining between them. Germline V gene data show CDR1 as SNHLY and CDR2 as FYNNEI. The CDR3 is 14 residues long. DNA for the CDR3: TGTGCCAGCAGTTTACAGGTCCAGCGCAATGAGCAGTTCTTC. Translating gives CASSLQVQRNEQFF.

This rearrangement joins TRBV5-4 to TRBJ2-3; D gene unclear. V dropped 3 bases and J dropped 6 bases, with 14 bases sitting between them. This CDR3 is built from 14 residues. Germline CDR1 SGHNT, CDR2 YYREEE (reference sequence). In DNA form, the CDR3 reads TGTGCCAGCAGCTCATCGTATGCTGCTGATACGCAGTATTTT. It yields the protein CASSSSYAADTQYF.

The CDR3 region is CASRRGVYEQPQHF. CDR3 sequence (DNA): TGTGCCAGCAGGCGAGGGGTATATGAACAGCCCCAGCATTTT. The genes are TRBV27 and TRBJ1-5, with D tentatively TRBD1 (5 bases). Trimming took 6 bases from V and 7 from J, leaving 16 bases between them. Germline CDR1 is MNHEY and CDR2 is SMNVEV (reference sequence). CDR3 length: 14 residues.

In its sample, this clone was seen once. The genes are TRBV5-1 and TRBJ1-5; TRBD1 matches at 7 bases. V gave up 2 bases and J gave up 4 bases; unmatched junction bases: 3. This CDR3 contains 14 residues. Germline lookup yields CDR1 SGHRS and CDR2 YFSETQ. CDR3: CASSLSGGNQPQHF. CDR3 DNA sequence: TGCGCCAGCAGCTTATCAGGGGGGAATCAGCCCCAGCATTTT.

This clone came up a few times. The rearrangement joins TRBV7-2 to TRBJ2-7; the match to TRBD1 covers 8 bases. Germline values: CDR1 SGHTA, CDR2 FQGNSA. This CDR3 contains 16 residues. The junction had 13 bases not matched to a gene; V was cut back by 5 bases and J by 4 bases. The CDR3 DNA is TGTGCCAGCAGCCGGGCGTTTGACAGGGGTTGGTACGAGCAGTACTTC. Encoded protein: CASSRAFDRGWYEQYF.

Only one count was recorded for this clone. This rearrangement joins TRBV29-1 to TRBJ1-2; perhaps TRBD1 as D (5 bases). CDR3 size: 12 residues. Germline V gives CDR1 SQVTM, CDR2 ANQGSEA. V dropped 4 bases and J dropped 3 bases, with 9 bases sitting between them. The CDR3 nucleotides are TGCAGCGTTGCCCAGGGAGACTATGGCTACACCTTC. It translates to CSVAQGDYGYTF.

The rearrangement uses TRBV11-2 and TRBJ2-2, with TRBD1 matching 7 bases. Germline trimming cut 2 bases from V and 0 bases from J; bases unmatched to any gene: 6. The CDR3 runs to 17 residues. Looked up from germline, CDR1 is SGHAT and CDR2 is FQNNGV. The CDR3 region has the DNA TGTGCCAGCAGCTTACAAGGAACAGGGGCGAACACCGGGGAGCTGTTTTTT. Protein: CASSLQGTGANTGELFF.

This clone was detected a few times. The chain recombines TRBV7-9 with TRBJ2-1, with 11 bases matching TRBD2. Germline CDR1 and CDR2: SEHNR and FQNEAQ (reference sequence). The CDR3 contains 15 residues. V was clipped by 11 bases and J by 6 bases; unmatched bases: 12. CDR3 nucleotide sequence: TGTGCCTTAGGGGTGGCTAGCGGGAGGATCAATGAGCAGTTCTTC. It translates to CALGVASGRINEQFF.

V and J are TRBV18 and TRBJ2-7; 10 bases align to TRBD1. The CDR3 has 16 amino acids. Germline V lookup: CDR1 KGHSH, CDR2 LQKENI. The junction had 3 bases not matched to a gene; V was cut back by 1 base and J by 0 bases. This CDR3 is CASSPQGTGASYEQYF. CDR3 DNA: TGTGCCAGCTCACCACAAGGGACAGGGGCCTCCTACGAGCAGTACTTC.

The V gene is TRBV12-5, the J gene TRBJ2-2; D call uncertain. Per the germline V gene, CDR1 is LGHNT and CDR2 is FRNRAP. The ends were cut back, 2 bases at V and 6 bases at J, with 7 bases in the middle. This CDR3 spans 13 amino acids. CDR3 sequence (DNA): TGTGCTAGTGGTTTGACTATCTCCGGGGAGCTGTTTTTT. Its translation: CASGLTISGELFF. The entire variable domain, with the rest obtained from reference TRBV12-5 and TRBJ2-2, is as follows: DARVTQTPRHKVTEMGQEVTMRCQPILGHNTVFWYRQTMMQGLELLAYFRNRAPLDDSGMPKDRFSAEMPDATLATLKIQPSEPRDSAVYFCASGLTISGELFFGEGSRLTVL.

The sample holds a few counts of this clone. The rearrangement joins TRBV7-2 to TRBJ2-7; 9 bases are a match to TRBD2. The trim removed 2 bases at V and 4 bases at J, leaving 6 bases unmatched. This CDR3 comprises 15 residues. Germline CDR1 and CDR2: SGHTA and FQGNSA. The DNA for the CDR3 is TGTGCCAGCAGCTTAAGGCGGGAGGGGTTTTACGAGCAGTACTTC. It translates to CASSLRREGFYEQYF.

The chain uses TRBV11-2 and TRBJ1-2, with a possible D match to TRBD1 (5 bases). V lost 6 bases and J 0 bases, leaving 11 bases between the germline ends. Germline V gene sequence: CDR1 SGHAT, CDR2 FQNNGV. This CDR3 is 14 amino acids long. Written as DNA, the CDR3 is TGTGCCAGCAGAAAGGACACAGCTAACTATGGCTACACCTTC. It specifies CASRKDTANYGYTF. Full variable domain (outside the CDR3, taken from reference TRBV11-2 and TRBJ1-2): EAGVAQSPRYKIIEKRQSVAFWCNPISGHATLYWYQQILGQGPKLLIQFQNNGVVDDSQLPKDRFSAERLKGVDSTLKIQPAKLEDSAVYLCASRKDTANYGYTFGSGTRLTVV.